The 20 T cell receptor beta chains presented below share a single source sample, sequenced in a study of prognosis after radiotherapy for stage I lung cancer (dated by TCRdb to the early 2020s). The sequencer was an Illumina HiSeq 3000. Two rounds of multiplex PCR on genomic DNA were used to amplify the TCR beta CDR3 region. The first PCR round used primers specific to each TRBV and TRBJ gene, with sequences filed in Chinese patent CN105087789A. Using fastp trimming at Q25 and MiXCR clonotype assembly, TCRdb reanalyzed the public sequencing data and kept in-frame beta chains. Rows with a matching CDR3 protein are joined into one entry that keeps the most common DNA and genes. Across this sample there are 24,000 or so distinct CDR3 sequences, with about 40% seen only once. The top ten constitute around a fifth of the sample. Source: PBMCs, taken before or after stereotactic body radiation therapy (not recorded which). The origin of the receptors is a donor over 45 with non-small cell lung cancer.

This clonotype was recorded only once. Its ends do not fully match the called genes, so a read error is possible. CDR3 DNA: TGTGCCACCAGTAACGGGTATGAGCAGTTCTTT. It codes for CATSNGYEQFF. This chain uses TRBV24-1 with TRBJ2-1, with unresolved D. Germline CDR1 reads KGHDR; CDR2 reads SFDVKD. This CDR3 is built from 11 residues.

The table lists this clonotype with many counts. CDR3 sequence: CASSQGSGPEQYF. Here the CDR3 DNA reads TGTGCCAGCAGCCAAGGCTCCGGTCCTGAGCAGTACTTC. The chain couples TRBV4-2 to TRBJ2-7; no clear D gene. Trimming cost V 1 base and J 7 bases, with 11 bases left between them. The CDR3 extends over 13 amino acids. Germline V gene sequence: CDR1 LGHNA, CDR2 YNFKEQ.

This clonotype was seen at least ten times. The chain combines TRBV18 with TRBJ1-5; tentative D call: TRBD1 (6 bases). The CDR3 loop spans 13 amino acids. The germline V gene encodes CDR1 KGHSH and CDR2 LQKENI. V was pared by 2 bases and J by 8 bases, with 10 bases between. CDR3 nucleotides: TGTGCCAGCTCACCAGGGACATCTGAGCCCCAGCATTTT. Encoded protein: CASSPGTSEPQHF. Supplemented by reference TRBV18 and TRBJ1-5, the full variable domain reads NAGVMQNPRHLVRRRGQEARLRCSPMKGHSHVYWYRQLPEEGLKFMVYLQKENIIDESGMPKERFSAEFPKEGPSILRIQQVVRGDSAAYFCASSPGTSEPQHFGDGTRLSIL.

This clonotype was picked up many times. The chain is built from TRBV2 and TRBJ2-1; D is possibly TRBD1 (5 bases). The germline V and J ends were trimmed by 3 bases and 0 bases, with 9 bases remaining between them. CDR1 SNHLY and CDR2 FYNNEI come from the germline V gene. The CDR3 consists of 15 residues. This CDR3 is CASSEGRNSYNEQFF. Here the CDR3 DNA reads TGTGCCAGCAGTGAGGGGCGGAACTCCTACAATGAGCAGTTCTTC.

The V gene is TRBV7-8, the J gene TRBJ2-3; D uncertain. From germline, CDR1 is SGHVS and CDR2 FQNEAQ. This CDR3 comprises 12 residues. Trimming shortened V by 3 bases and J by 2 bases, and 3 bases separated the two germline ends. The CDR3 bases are TGTGCCAGCAGCTTTAACACAGATACGCAGTATTTT. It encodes CASSFNTDTQYF.

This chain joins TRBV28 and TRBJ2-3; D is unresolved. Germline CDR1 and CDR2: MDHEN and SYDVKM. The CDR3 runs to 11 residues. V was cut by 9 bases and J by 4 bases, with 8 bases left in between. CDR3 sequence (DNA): TGTGCCAGAAGTCTCCCAGATACGCAGTATTTT. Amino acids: CARSLPDTQYF. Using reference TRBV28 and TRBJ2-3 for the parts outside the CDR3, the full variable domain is DVKVTQSSRYLVKRTGEKVFLECVQDMDHENMFWYRQDPGLGLRLIYFSYDVKMKEKGDIPEGYSVSREKKERFSLILESASTNQTSMYLCARSLPDTQYFGPGTRLTVL.

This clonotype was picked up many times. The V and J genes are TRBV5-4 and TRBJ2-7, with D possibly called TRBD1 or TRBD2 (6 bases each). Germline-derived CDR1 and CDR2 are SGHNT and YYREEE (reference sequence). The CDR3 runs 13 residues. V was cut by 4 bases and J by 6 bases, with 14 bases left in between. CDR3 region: CASSQGGSVEQYF. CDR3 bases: TGTGCCAGCAGCCAAGGGGGGAGTGTCGAGCAGTACTTC.

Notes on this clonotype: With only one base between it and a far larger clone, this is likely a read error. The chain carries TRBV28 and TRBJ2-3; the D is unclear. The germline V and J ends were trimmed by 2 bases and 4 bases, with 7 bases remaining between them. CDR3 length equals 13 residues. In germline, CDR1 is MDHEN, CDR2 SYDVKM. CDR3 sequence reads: CASSLMVSDTQYF. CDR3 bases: TGTGCCAGCAGTTTAATGGTCTCAGATACGCAGTATTTT.

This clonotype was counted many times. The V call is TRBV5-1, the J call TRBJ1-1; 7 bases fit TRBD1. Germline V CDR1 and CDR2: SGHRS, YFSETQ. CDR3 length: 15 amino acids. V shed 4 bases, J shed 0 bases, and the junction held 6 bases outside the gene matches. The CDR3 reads CASSQQGHVNTEAFF. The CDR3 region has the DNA TGCGCCAGCAGCCAACAGGGGCACGTGAACACTGAAGCTTTCTTT.

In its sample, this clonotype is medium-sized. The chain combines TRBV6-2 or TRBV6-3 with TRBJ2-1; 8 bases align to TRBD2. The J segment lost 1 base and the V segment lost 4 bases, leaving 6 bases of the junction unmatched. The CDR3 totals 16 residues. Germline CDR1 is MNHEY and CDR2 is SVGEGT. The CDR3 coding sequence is TGTGCCAGCAGTTCCCAACTAGCGGAGTCCTACAATGAGCAGTTCTTC. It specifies CASSSQLAESYNEQFF.

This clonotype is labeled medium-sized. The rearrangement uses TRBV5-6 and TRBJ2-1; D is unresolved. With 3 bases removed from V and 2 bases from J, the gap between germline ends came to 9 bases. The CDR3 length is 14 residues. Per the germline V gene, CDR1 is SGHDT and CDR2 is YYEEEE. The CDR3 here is CASSSVAAYNEQFF. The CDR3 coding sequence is TGTGCCAGCAGCTCGGTAGCTGCCTACAATGAGCAGTTCTTC.

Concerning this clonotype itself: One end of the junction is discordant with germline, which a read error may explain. The CDR3 DNA reads as TGTGCCAGCACTTTACAGCGGACAGGGGGCACTGAAGCTTTCTTT. Translated, it gives CASTLQRTGGTEAFF. The J gene is TRBJ1-1, the V gene TRBV12-3 or TRBV12-4; 10 bases are shared with TRBD1. CDR3 length equals 15 residues.

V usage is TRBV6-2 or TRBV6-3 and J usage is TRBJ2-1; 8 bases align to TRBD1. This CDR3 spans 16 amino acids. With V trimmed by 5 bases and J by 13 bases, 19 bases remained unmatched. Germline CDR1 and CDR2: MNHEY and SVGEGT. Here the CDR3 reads CASSDTSTADRAVQFF. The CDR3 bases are TGTGCCAGCAGTGACACATCAACGGCGGACAGGGCAGTTCAGTTCTTC.

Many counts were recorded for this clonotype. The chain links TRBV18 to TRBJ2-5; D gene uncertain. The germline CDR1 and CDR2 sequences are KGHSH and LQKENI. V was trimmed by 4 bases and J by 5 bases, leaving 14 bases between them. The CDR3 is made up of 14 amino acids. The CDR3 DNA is TGTGCCAGCTCACGCGACGTCATGGGGGAGACCCAGTACTTC. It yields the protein CASSRDVMGETQYF.

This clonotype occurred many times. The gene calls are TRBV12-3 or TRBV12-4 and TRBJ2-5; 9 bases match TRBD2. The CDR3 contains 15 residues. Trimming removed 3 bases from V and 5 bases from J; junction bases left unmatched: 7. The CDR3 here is CASSFFSGSWETQYF. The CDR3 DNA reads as TGTGCCAGCAGTTTTTTTAGCGGGAGTTGGGAGACCCAGTACTTC.

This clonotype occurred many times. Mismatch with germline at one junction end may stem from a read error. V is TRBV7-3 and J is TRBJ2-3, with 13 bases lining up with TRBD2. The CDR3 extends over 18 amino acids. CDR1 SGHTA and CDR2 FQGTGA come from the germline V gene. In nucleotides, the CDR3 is TGTGCCAGCAGCCTAACTAGCGGGAGGGCCTCTAGCACAGATACGCAGTATTTT. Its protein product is CASSLTSGRASSTDTQYF.

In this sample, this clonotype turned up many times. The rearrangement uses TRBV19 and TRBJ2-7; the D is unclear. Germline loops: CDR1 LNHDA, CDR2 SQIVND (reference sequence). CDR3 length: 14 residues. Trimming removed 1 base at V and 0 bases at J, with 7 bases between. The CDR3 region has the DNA TGTGCCAGTAGTATAGCACTGATCTCCTACGAGCAGTACTTC. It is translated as CASSIALISYEQYF.

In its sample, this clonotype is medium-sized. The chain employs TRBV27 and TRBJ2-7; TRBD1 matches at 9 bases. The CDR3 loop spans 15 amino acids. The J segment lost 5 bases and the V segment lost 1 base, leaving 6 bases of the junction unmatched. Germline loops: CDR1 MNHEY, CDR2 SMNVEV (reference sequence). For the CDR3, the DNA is TGTGCCAGCAGTTTATTTAGGGGACAGGGTAACGAGCAGTACTTC. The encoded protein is CASSLFRGQGNEQYF.

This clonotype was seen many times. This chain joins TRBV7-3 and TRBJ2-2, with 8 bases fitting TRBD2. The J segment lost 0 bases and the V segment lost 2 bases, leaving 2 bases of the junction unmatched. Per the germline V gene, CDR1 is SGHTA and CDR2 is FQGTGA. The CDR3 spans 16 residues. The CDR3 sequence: CASSLSGGSNTGELFF. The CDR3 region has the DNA TGTGCCAGCAGCTTATCGGGAGGGTCGAACACCGGGGAGCTGTTTTTT.

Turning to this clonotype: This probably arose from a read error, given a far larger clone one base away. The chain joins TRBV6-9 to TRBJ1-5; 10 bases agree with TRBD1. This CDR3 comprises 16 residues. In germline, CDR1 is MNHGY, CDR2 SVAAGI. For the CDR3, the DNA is TGTGCCAGCACCGGGACAGGGGTCATTAGCAATCAGCCCAAGCATTTT. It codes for CASTGTGVISNQPKHF.